Below are 13 T cell receptor beta chains sequenced from a single sample in a study of a mutant IDH1 vaccine in newly diagnosed glioma. Antigens of these TCRs are unknown. Some clones are missing from TCRdb's copy, which holds only in-frame ones; the method was immunoSEQ multiplex PCR. The table lists about 41,000 clones, roughly 79% of them singletons. The time point was: week 23, last vaccination. Vaccination used 300 ug of mutant IDH1 20-mer peptide per dose, with topical imiquimod. Sample: PBMCs, taken from a glioma patient whose treatment included an IDH1 peptide vaccine. Receptor source: a middle-aged woman with glioma. Some clones in this sample may be carry-over from other donors' samples.

V is TRBV6-6 and J is TRBJ1-2; 7 bases match TRBD1. Germline V gives CDR1 MNHNY, CDR2 SVGAGI (reference sequence). Trimming at V came to 5 bases and at J to 4 bases, leaving 1 base not matched to a gene. There are 12 residues in the CDR3. CDR3 in amino acids: CASSDRVYGYTF. The CDR3 DNA reads TGTGCCAGCAGTGACAGGGTCTATGGCTACACCTTC.

This clone is a singleton in its sample. The gene calls are TRBV7-2 and TRBJ2-2, with D possibly matching TRBD2 (6 bases). CDR3 size: 13 residues. CDR1 is SGHTA, CDR2 FQGNSA, per germline. Trimming removed 1 base from V and 6 bases from J, with 6 bases in between. CDR3 bases: TGTGCCAGCAGCTTAGGGGGGGCCGGGGAGCTGTTTTTT. It yields the protein CASSLGGAGELFF.

The chain links TRBV10-2 to TRBJ2-1, with TRBD2 identical over 9 bases. The CDR3 covers 15 residues. The germline V gene has CDR1 WSHSY and CDR2 SAAADI. Trimming cost V 2 bases and J 6 bases; bases outside gene matches: 5. CDR3 coding DNA: TGCGCCAGCAGTGAGCCTGCGGGAGGGCGCAATGAGCAGTTCTTC. This codes for CASSEPAGGRNEQFF.

This chain joins TRBV5-4 and TRBJ2-7; D unclear. Germline V gives CDR1 SGHNT, CDR2 YYREEE (reference sequence). V lost 1 base and J 3 bases, leaving 11 bases between the germline ends. There are 14 residues in the CDR3. The CDR3 DNA follows: TGTGCCAGCAGCTTGAAACAGAATCTCTACGAGCAGTACTTC. Its translation is CASSLKQNLYEQYF.

The V and J genes are TRBV6-4 and TRBJ1-1; no clear D gene. Germline V gene data show CDR1 as MRHNA and CDR2 as SNTAGT. V was clipped by 9 bases and J by 5 bases, with 22 bases between them. The CDR3 is 15 amino acids. The CDR3 nucleotides read TGTGCCAGTGGCCCGTGGGCCCGTAAAGGGACTGAAGCTTTCTTT. It encodes CASGPWARKGTEAFF.

As concerns this clone: Distinct nucleotide sequences in the sample also encode this CDR3. The chain uses TRBV7-2 and TRBJ1-1, with no clear D. Germline values: CDR1 SGHTA, CDR2 FQGNSA. V was cut by 5 bases and J by 2 bases, with 6 bases left in between. This CDR3 is built from 12 residues. The CDR3 DNA sequence: TGTGCCAGCAGCGTTAGTAACACTGAAGCTTTCTTT. Its protein product is CASSVSNTEAFF.

The chain couples TRBV2 to TRBJ2-2; D is possibly TRBD1 (5 bases). CDR1 is SNHLY, CDR2 FYNNEI, per germline. The CDR3 sequence is 13 residues long. Trimming left V 7 bases short and J 5 bases short, with 11 bases between. CDR3 sequence: CASNSPGTGELFF. The CDR3 nucleotides read TGTGCCAGCAACTCCCCAGGGACCGGGGAGCTGTTTTTT.

The chain uses TRBV10-1 and TRBJ2-5, with D tentatively TRBD2 (5 bases). The CDR3 sequence is 17 residues long. Germline V gene lookup returns CDR1 WNHNN and CDR2 SYGVQD (reference sequence). Trimming stripped 4 bases from V and 0 bases from J, with 18 bases between. For the CDR3, the DNA is TGCGCCAGCAGTGGAGGGAGTAGCCGATTGTACCAAGAGACCCAGTACTTC. Encoded protein: CASSGGSSRLYQETQYF.

The V gene is TRBV5-1, the J gene TRBJ1-3; D is uncertain. V was shortened by 4 bases and J by 4 bases, with 15 bases between the two germline ends. The CDR3 is made up of 15 amino acids. Germline V CDR1 and CDR2: SGHRS, YFSETQ. The CDR3 is CASSLTLGAGNTIYF. Here the CDR3 DNA reads TGCGCCAGCAGCCTAACTCTGGGCGCGGGAAACACCATATATTTT.

V gene TRBV2 combines with J gene TRBJ2-7; possibly TRBD1 or TRBD2 for D (6 bases each). CDR1 and CDR2 (germline): SNHLY, FYNNEI. V lost 6 bases, J lost 5 bases, and 23 bases lay in between. This CDR3 is 16 amino acids long. The CDR3 here is CASRGARLGTGDEQYF. The DNA for the CDR3 is TGTGCCAGCAGGGGGGCCAGACTAGGGACGGGCGACGAGCAGTACTTC.

A word on this clone: An end of the junction differs from the germline gene, which may be a read error. J is TRBJ2-5 and V is TRBV5-5; D is possibly TRBD2 (6 bases). The CDR3 spans 13 residues. Germline V gene data show CDR1 as SGHKS and CDR2 as YYEKEE (reference sequence). CDR3 sequence (DNA): TGTGCCAGCAGCTTGATACCCCGGGAGACCAAGTACTTC. Translating it yields CASSLIPRETKYF.

This rearrangement joins TRBV27 to TRBJ2-3, with TRBD2 matching over 8 bases. The junction had 6 bases not matched to a gene; V was cut back by 3 bases and J by 4 bases. This CDR3 has 15 residues. CDR1 is MNHEY and CDR2 is SMNVEV in the germline V gene (reference sequence). The CDR3 here is CASSFIGGAPDTQYF. CDR3 coding DNA: TGTGCCAGCAGTTTCATCGGGGGGGCCCCAGATACGCAGTATTTT.

The rearrangement uses TRBV6-6 and TRBJ2-1; D may match TRBD1 or TRBD2 (5 bases each). The CDR3 length is 15 residues. Germline loops: CDR1 MNHNY, CDR2 SVGAGI (reference sequence). V was clipped by 6 bases and J by 8 bases, with 20 bases between them. The CDR3 bases are TGTGCCAGCAGCCCCGGGACCCCCCAACTGGATGAGCAGTTCTTC. This translates into CASSPGTPQLDEQFF.